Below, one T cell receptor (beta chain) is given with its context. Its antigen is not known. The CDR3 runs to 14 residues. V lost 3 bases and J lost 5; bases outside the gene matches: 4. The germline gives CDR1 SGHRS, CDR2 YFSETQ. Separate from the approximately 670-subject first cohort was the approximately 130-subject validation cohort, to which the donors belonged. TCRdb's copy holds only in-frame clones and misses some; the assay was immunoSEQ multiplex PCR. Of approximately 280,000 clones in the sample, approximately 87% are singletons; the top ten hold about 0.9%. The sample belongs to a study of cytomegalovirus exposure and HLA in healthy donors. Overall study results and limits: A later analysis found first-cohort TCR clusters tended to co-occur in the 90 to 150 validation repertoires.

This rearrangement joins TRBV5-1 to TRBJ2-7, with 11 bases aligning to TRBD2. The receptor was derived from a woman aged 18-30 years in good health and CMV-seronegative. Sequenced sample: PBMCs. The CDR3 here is CASSSTSGAHEQYF. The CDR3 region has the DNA TGCGCCAGCAGCTCGACTAGCGGGGCCCACGAGCAGTACTTC.